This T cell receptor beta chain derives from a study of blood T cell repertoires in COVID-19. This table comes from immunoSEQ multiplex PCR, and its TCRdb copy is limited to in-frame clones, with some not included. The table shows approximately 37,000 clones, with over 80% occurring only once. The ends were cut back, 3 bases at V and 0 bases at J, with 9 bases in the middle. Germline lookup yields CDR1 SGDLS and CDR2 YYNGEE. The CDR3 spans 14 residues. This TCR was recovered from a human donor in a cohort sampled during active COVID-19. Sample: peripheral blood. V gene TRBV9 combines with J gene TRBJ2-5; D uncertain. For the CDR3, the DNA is TGTGCCAGCAGCGCGACATCGTACCAAGAGACCCAGTACTTC. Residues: CASSATSYQETQYF.